This passage covers 24 T cell receptor beta chains from one sample sequenced in a study of blood T cell repertoires in COVID-19. Here immunoSEQ multiplex PCR was the method, and the copy in TCRdb shows in-frame clones only, minus some. The profile shows approximately 45,000 clones, 75% to 95% of them singletons. The sequenced sample was peripheral blood. The receptors stem from a man aged 65 to 79 with acute or convalescent COVID-19.

The V and J genes are TRBV5-1 and TRBJ1-3; weak D call: TRBD1 (6 bases). Trimming removed 0 bases at V and 4 bases at J, with 11 bases between. Germline CDR1 SGHRS, CDR2 YFSETQ. The CDR3 is made up of 15 amino acids. DNA of the CDR3: TGCGCCAGCAGCTTGGAGGGGGGGAAAGGAAACACCATATATTTT. Its translation is CASSLEGGKGNTIYF.

The V gene is TRBV5-6, the J gene TRBJ2-5; 10 bases agree with TRBD1. V gave up 5 bases and J gave up 4 bases; unmatched junction bases: 2. Germline CDR1 and CDR2: SGHDT and YYEEEE. This CDR3 region has 13 residues. CDR3 sequence reads: CASRRDRGETQYF. The CDR3 bases are TGTGCCAGCAGACGGGACAGGGGAGAGACCCAGTACTTC.

The chain carries TRBV4-3 and TRBJ2-5, with D uncertain. The CDR3 consists of 16 residues. Germline V gene lookup returns CDR1 LGHNA and CDR2 YSLEER. Trimming removed 0 bases from V and 5 bases from J, with 16 bases in between. CDR3 DNA sequence: TGCGCCAGCAGCCAAGATTCCGTAACCCCCGGGGAGACCCAGTACTTC. Protein: CASSQDSVTPGETQYF.

The genes are TRBV5-6 and TRBJ2-1; TRBD1 is a possible D gene (5 bases). The CDR3 is 11 amino acids. V was pared by 0 bases and J by 13 bases, with 8 bases between. Germline V CDR1 and CDR2: SGHDT, YYEEEE. The CDR3 reads CASSLGGPQFF. The CDR3 nucleotides read TGTGCCAGCAGCTTGGGGGGCCCACAGTTCTTC.

This clone has only one observation. The chain employs TRBV28 and TRBJ2-7; 10 bases agree with TRBD1. CDR1 and CDR2 (germline): MDHEN, SYDVKM. CDR3 size: 16 residues. After removal of 3 bases from V and 5 bases from J, the junction contained 10 bases not matched to a gene. CDR3 sequence: CASSFGDRGIPDEQYF. CDR3 DNA: TGTGCCAGCAGTTTTGGGGACAGGGGAATTCCTGACGAGCAGTACTTC.

This chain connects TRBV2 to TRBJ2-7, with TRBD2 matching over 10 bases. The CDR3 spans 16 residues. CDR1 SNHLY and CDR2 FYNNEI come from the germline V gene. V lost 3 bases to trimming and J lost 2 bases; unmatched junction nucleotides: 7. CDR3 bases: TGTGCCAGCAGTGAGGAGAGAGCGGGGGGGACCTACGAGCAGTACTTC. Its protein is CASSEERAGGTYEQYF.

The chain employs TRBV9 and TRBJ1-5; 7 nucleotides line up with TRBD1. The CDR3 length is 15 residues. V shed 0 bases and J 6 bases; nucleotides not matched to a gene: 6. Germline CDR1 and CDR2: SGDLS and YYNGEE. Here the CDR3 reads CASSVGQGEAQPQHF. DNA for the CDR3: TGTGCCAGCAGCGTAGGGCAGGGGGAAGCTCAGCCCCAGCATTTT. The full variable domain, rest sourced from reference TRBV9 and TRBJ1-5, is DSGVTQTPKHLITATGQRVTLRCSPRSGDLSVYWYQQSLDQGLQFLIQYYNGEERAKGNILERFSAQQFPDLHSELNLSSLELGDSALYFCASSVGQGEAQPQHFGDGTRLSIL.

This clone occurred once. The chain uses TRBV5-1 and TRBJ2-7; D is uncertain. V lost 4 bases and J 0 bases, leaving 14 bases between the germline ends. The CDR3 extends over 15 amino acids. Germline CDR1 and CDR2: SGHRS and YFSETQ. The CDR3 sequence is CASSPQSWSSYEQYF. The CDR3 DNA is TGCGCCAGCAGCCCGCAAAGCTGGAGCTCCTACGAGCAGTACTTC.

There are a few counts of this clone. The rearrangement uses TRBV2 and TRBJ2-7, with 10 bases matching TRBD1. This CDR3 contains 13 residues. Germline V gene data show CDR1 as SNHLY and CDR2 as FYNNEI. Germline trimming cut 6 bases from V and 6 bases from J; bases unmatched to any gene: 5. CDR3 region: CASSAGTGVEQYF. In DNA, the CDR3 is TGTGCCAGCAGCGCCGGGACAGGGGTCGAGCAGTACTTC.

The rearrangement joins TRBV18 to TRBJ2-7; the D gene is possibly TRBD2 (6 bases). Trimming took off 3 bases at V and 4 bases at J, with 13 bases between the two ends. Germline-derived CDR1 and CDR2 are KGHSH and LQKENI. CDR3 length: 14 residues. CDR3 residues: CASSPTGGTYEQYF. The CDR3 coding sequence is TGTGCCAGCTCACCTACCGGAGGGACGTACGAGCAGTACTTC.

The chain carries TRBV7-3 and TRBJ2-1, with 8 bases aligning to TRBD1. Germline CDR1 and CDR2: SGHTA and FQGTGA. This CDR3 has 14 residues. With 0 bases clipped from V and 7 bases from J, the junction kept 2 bases outside the gene matches. CDR3 in amino acids: CASSLTHRGNEQFF. The CDR3, as DNA: TGTGCCAGCAGCTTAACGCACAGGGGGAATGAGCAGTTCTTC.

The CDR3 DNA is TGTGCCACCTTAACAGGGTGGGGTGAAAAACTGTTTTTT. Translated: CATLTGWGEKLFF. The chain joins TRBV12-3 or TRBV12-4 to TRBJ1-4; D is possibly TRBD1 (6 bases). This CDR3 has 13 amino acids. V shed 10 bases and J shed 7 bases, with 16 bases lying between them.

The sample holds one count of this clone. V and J are TRBV14 and TRBJ2-7; TRBD1 might be the D (5 bases). Trimming took off 5 bases at V and 2 bases at J, with 10 bases between the two ends. The CDR3 runs to 13 residues. Germline loops: CDR1 SGHDN, CDR2 FVKESK. Here the CDR3 reads CASSKQVTYEQYF. The CDR3 nucleotides are TGTGCCAGCAGCAAACAGGTCACCTACGAGCAGTACTTC.

V gene TRBV11-1 combines with J gene TRBJ2-3; 8 positions match TRBD2. Germline-derived CDR1 and CDR2 are SGHAT and FQDESV (reference sequence). This CDR3 has 16 amino acids. J lost 2 bases, V lost 2 bases, and 6 bases had no gene match. In nucleotides, the CDR3 is TGTGCCAGCAGCTTAAGGGGGGGACTAGTCACAGATACGCAGTATTTT. It specifies CASSLRGGLVTDTQYF.

The chain has TRBV5-6 and TRBJ1-2; possibly TRBD1 for D (5 bases). This CDR3 contains 14 residues. The germline V gene has CDR1 SGHDT and CDR2 YYEEEE. With 4 bases removed from V and 3 bases from J, the gap between germline ends came to 13 bases. CDR3 sequence: CASSRTGLYYGYTF. The CDR3 coding sequence is TGTGCCAGCAGCCGAACGGGACTATACTATGGCTACACCTTC.

The chain combines TRBV24-1 with TRBJ2-3, with unresolved D. V was clipped by 4 bases and J by 4 bases, with 8 bases between them. The CDR3 loop spans 13 amino acids. CDR1 and CDR2 from the germline V gene are KGHDR and SFDVKD. The CDR3 nucleotides are TGTGCCACCAGTGACCCCCTCCCAGATACGCAGTATTTT. Translated, it gives CATSDPLPDTQYF.

CDR3 bases: TGCGCCAGCAGCTTGGAGGCTTACACGGGCAATGAGCAGTTCTTC. Translated: CASSLEAYTGNEQFF. J is TRBJ2-1 and V is TRBV5-1; D gene ambiguous. In germline, CDR1 is SGHRS, CDR2 YFSETQ. V lost 0 bases to trimming and J lost 6 bases, with 13 bases between them. The CDR3 spans 15 residues.

J is TRBJ1-1 and V is TRBV2; possible D gene TRBD1, 5 bases. V lost 5 bases, J lost 1 base, and 11 bases lay in between. The CDR3 is 14 residues long. Germline CDR1 is SNHLY and CDR2 is FYNNEI. The CDR3 nucleotides read TGTGCCAGCAGTAGGGACTTTGGGAACACTGAAGCTTTCTTT. The encoded protein is CASSRDFGNTEAFF. Supplemented by reference TRBV2 and TRBJ1-1, the full variable domain reads EPEVTQTPSHQVTQMGQEVILRCVPISNHLYFYWYRQILGQKVEFLVSFYNNEISEKSEIFDDQFSVERPDGSNFTLKIRSTKLEDSAMYFCASSRDFGNTEAFFGQGTRLTVV.

The chain carries TRBV2 and TRBJ1-5, with 9 bases identical to TRBD1. The CDR3 is 14 amino acids. Trimming at V came to 7 bases and at J to 3 bases, leaving 4 bases not matched to a gene. CDR1 SNHLY and CDR2 FYNNEI come from the germline V gene. The CDR3 DNA follows: TGTGCCAGCACCCGGGACAGGGACAATCAGCCCCAGCATTTT. This codes for CASTRDRDNQPQHF.

The chain combines TRBV10-3 with TRBJ1-6; TRBD1 matches at 11 bases. CDR3 length: 15 amino acids. V lost 10 bases to trimming and J lost 6 bases; unmatched junction nucleotides: 8. Germline V gene data show CDR1 as ENHRY and CDR2 as SYGVKD. CDR3 residues: CATNSGTGGNSPLHF. CDR3 in DNA: TGTGCCACCAACTCCGGGACAGGGGGTAATTCACCCCTCCACTTT.

This chain connects TRBV7-9 to TRBJ1-2, with 8 bases that match TRBD1. This CDR3 has 14 amino acids. CDR1 is SEHNR and CDR2 is FQNEAQ in the germline V gene (reference sequence). V shed 5 bases and J 3 bases; nucleotides not matched to a gene: 5. The chain's CDR3 is CASSTDRAYYGYTF. For the CDR3, the DNA is TGTGCCAGCAGCACGGACAGGGCGTACTATGGCTACACCTTC.

DNA for the CDR3: TGTGCCAGCAGCCCCGGGGAGGGGAGGACTGAAGCTTTCTTT. Its protein is CASSPGEGRTEAFF. V usage is TRBV9 and J usage is TRBJ1-1, with TRBD1 as a possible D gene (5 bases). The CDR3 contains 14 residues. V lost 4 bases, J lost 5 bases, and 15 bases lay in between. Germline V CDR1 and CDR2: SGDLS, YYNGEE.

The rearrangement joins TRBV7-2 to TRBJ2-5; 13 bases are shared with TRBD2. V lost 3 bases, J lost 2 bases, and 3 bases stayed unmatched. The germline V gene has CDR1 SGHTA and CDR2 FQGNSA. This CDR3 has 16 residues. The CDR3: CASSLTSGGYQETQYF. The CDR3 region has the DNA TGTGCCAGCAGCTTGACTAGCGGGGGGTATCAAGAGACCCAGTACTTC.

CDR3 bases: TGTGCCAGCAGTGGGATTGGGACAGCAGACTTCTATGGCTACACCTTC. This encodes CASSGIGTADFYGYTF. The chain combines TRBV25-1 with TRBJ1-2; TRBD1 aligns across 7 bases. V was pared by 4 bases and J by 4 bases, with 12 bases of the junction left unmatched. Germline values: CDR1 MGHDK, CDR2 SYGVNS. The length of the CDR3 is 16 residues.